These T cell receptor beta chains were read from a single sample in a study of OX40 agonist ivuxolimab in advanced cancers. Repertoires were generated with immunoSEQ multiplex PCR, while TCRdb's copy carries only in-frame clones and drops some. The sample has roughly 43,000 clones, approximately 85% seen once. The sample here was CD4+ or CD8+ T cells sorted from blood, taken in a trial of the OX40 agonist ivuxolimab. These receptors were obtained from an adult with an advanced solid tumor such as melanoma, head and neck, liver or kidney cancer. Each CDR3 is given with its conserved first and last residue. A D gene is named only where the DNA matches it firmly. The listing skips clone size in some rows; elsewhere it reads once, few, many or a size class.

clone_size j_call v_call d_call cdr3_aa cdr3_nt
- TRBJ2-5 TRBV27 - CASRPWGGGAETQYF TGTGCCAGCAGACCCTGGGGTGGGGGGGCGGAGACCCAGTACTTC
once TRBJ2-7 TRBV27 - CASSFGQGPYEQYF TGTGCCAGCAGTTTTGGGCAGGGGCCCTACGAGCAGTACTTC
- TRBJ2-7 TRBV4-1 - CASSQMAGLGGSYEQYF TGCGCCAGCAGCCAGATGGCCGGCCTCGGAGGTTCCTACGAGCAGTACTTC
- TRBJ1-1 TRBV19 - CASSIDKQGRLTEAFF TGTGCCAGTAGTATAGATAAACAGGGTAGGCTGACTGAAGCTTTCTTT
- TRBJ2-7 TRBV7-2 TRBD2 CASSLVKGTIYEQYF TGTGCCAGCAGCTTAGTGAAAGGGACTATCTACGAGCAGTACTTC
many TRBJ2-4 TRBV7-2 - CASSPKSVNIQYF TGTGCCAGCAGCCCCAAGAGCGTCAACATTCAGTACTTC
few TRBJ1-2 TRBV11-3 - CASSSPGGPYTF TGTGCCAGCAGCTCCCCGGGGGGACCCTACACCTTC
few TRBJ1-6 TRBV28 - CASRRQEPNSPLHF TGTGCCAGCAGACGACAGGAGCCCAATTCACCCCTCCACTTT
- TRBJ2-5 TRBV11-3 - CASSNRWGVIQETQYF TGTGCCAGCAGCAATCGCTGGGGGGTGATCCAAGAGACCCAGTACTTC
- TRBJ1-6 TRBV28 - CASSFIAGALHF TGTGCCAGCAGTTTCATTGCGGGAGCCCTCCACTTT
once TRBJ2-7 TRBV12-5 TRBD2 CASGLEGAGTSGRQPYEQYF TGTGCTAGTGGTTTGGAAGGGGCCGGGACTAGCGGGAGGCAACCCTACGAGCAGTACTTC
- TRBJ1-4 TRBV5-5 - CASSAGRFDEKLFF TGTGCCAGCAGCGCGGGACGATTCGATGAAAAACTGTTTTTT
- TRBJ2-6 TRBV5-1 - CASSLAGSSGANVLTF TGCGCCAGCAGCTTGGCCGGGAGCTCTGGGGCCAACGTCCTGACTTTC
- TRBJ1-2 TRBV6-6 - CASSYLAGSAGDRYTF TGTGCCAGCAGTTACTTAGCGGGCAGCGCGGGGGATCGCTACACCTTC
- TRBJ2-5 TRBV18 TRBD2 CASSTGGQESQYF TGTGCCAGCTCTACGGGAGGGCAAGAGAGCCAGTACTTC
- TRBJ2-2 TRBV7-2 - CASSLVRTNTGELFF TGTGCCAGCAGCTTAGTCAGGACTAACACCGGGGAGCTGTTTTTT
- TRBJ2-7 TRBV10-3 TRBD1 CAISSSQGGQGSYEQYF TGTGCCATCAGTTCAAGCCAAGGGGGACAGGGTTCCTACGAGCAGTACTTC
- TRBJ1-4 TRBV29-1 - CSDPQGKSIEKLFF TGCAGCGACCCGCAGGGGAAGTCTATTGAAAAACTGTTTTTT
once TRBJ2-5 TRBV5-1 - CASSGGFRPGETQYF TGCGCCAGCAGCGGGGGTTTCCGCCCGGGGGAGACCCAGTACTTC
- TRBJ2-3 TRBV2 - CASRGSTDTQYF TGTGCCAGCCGGGGGAGCACAGATACGCAGTATTTT
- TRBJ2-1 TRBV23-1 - CASILVGHRAHSEQFF TGCGCCAGCATCTTAGTGGGCCACCGGGCCCACAGTGAGCAGTTCTTC
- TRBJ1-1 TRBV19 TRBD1 CASSNRGNTEAFF TGTGCCAGTAGTAACAGGGGAAACACTGAAGCTTTCTTT
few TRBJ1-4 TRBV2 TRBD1 CASSEWGGGQEKLFF TGTGCCAGCAGTGAATGGGGAGGGGGCCAAGAAAAACTGTTTTTT
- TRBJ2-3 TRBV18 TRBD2 CASSGTSGGTDTQYF TGTGCCAGCTCAGGGACTAGCGGGGGCACAGATACGCAGTATTTT
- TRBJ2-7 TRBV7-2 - CASSLRTASYEQYF TGTGCCAGCAGCTTAAGGACAGCCTCCTACGAGCAGTACTTC
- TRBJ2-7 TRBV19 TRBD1 CASSTTGGTYEQYF TGTGCCAGTAGTACCACAGGGGGGACCTACGAGCAGTACTTC
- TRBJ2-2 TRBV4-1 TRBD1 CASSLPQGVPTGELFF TGCGCCAGCAGCCTCCCACAGGGGGTTCCCACCGGGGAGCTGTTTTTT
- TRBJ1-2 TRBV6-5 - CASSSWSYGYTF TGTGCCAGCAGTTCCTGGTCCTATGGCTACACCTTC
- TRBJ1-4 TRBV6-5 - CASSYRATNEKLFF TGTGCCAGCAGTTACAGGGCAACTAATGAAAAACTGTTTTTT
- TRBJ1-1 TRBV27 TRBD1 CASSSTGGYTEAFF TGTGCCAGCAGTTCGACAGGGGGCTACACTGAAGCTTTCTTT
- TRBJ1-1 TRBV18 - CASSPPGLDTEAFF TGTGCCAGCTCACCACCAGGGCTGGACACTGAAGCTTTCTTT
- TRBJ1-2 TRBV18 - CASSPDRNYGYTF TGTGCCAGCTCCCCCGACAGGAACTATGGCTACACCTTC
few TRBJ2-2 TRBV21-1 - CASSSRTGETGELFF TGTGCCAGCAGCAGCCGGACAGGGGAAACCGGGGAGCTGTTTTTT
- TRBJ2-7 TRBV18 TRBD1 CASSLQRTGTGSYEQYF TGTGCCAGCTCACTTCAGAGAACCGGGACAGGGTCCTACGAGCAGTACTTC